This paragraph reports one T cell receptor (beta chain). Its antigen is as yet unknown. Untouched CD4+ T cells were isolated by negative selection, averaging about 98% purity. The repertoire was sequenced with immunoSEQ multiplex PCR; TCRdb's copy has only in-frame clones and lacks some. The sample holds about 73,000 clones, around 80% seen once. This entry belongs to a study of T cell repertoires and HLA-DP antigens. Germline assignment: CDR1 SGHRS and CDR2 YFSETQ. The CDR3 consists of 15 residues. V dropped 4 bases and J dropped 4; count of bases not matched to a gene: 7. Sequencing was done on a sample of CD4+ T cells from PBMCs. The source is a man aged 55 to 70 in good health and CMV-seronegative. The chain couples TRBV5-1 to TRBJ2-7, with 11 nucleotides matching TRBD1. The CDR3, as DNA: TGCGCCAGCAGCACGGGGACAGGGGGGCAGTACGAGCAGTACTTC. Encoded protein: CASSTGTGGQYEQYF.